What follows is one T cell receptor beta chain and its context. This entry belongs to a study of shared clonotypes between healthy human individuals. TCRdb's copy holds only in-frame clones and misses some; the assay was immunoSEQ multiplex PCR. Of 100,000 to 120,000 clones in the sample, approximately 70% were seen once. The CDR3 is made up of 15 amino acids. The V end lost 2 bases, the J end lost 5 bases, and 13 bases lay between the germline ends. Germline V gene sequence: CDR1 SNHLY, CDR2 FYNNEI. Material for sequencing was memory CD8+ T cells sorted from blood. Sample subset: CD45RO+ cells pooled with CCR7-negative TemRA cells. This receptor was identified in a woman in her thirties in good health. The chain recombines TRBV2 with TRBJ1-5; TRBD1 is a possible D gene (5 bases). The CDR3 nucleotides read TGTGCCAGCAGTGAATCGTCAGGGTTCGATCAGCCCCAGCATTTT. Translated: CASSESSGFDQPQHF.